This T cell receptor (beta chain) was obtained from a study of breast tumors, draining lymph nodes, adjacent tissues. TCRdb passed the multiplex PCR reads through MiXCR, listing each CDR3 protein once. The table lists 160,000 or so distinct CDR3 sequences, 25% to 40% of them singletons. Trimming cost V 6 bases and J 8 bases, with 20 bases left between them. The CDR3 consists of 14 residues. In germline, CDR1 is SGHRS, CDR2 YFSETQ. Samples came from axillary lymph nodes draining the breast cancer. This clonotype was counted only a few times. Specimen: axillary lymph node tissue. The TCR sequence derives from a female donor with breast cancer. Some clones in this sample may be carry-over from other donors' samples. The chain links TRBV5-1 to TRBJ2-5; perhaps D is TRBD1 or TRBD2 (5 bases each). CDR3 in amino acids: CASNHRSPGDTQYF. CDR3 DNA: TGCGCCAGCAACCACAGGAGCCCTGGGGACACCCAGTACTTC.